Listed below are T cell receptor beta chains from one sample, sequenced in a study of beta chain features in type 1 diabetes. Repertoires were generated with immunoSEQ multiplex PCR, while TCRdb's copy carries only in-frame clones and drops some. The table has 300,000 or so clones, over 11% seen once. The specimen sequenced was naive CD4+ T cells from blood. The receptors here all came from a man aged 25-40 years with type 1 diabetes. Each CDR3 is given with its conserved first and last residue. The D gene is left open where the match is weak. The size field is filled for only some rows; it gives once, few, many or a size class.

j_call d_call cdr3_length v_call clone_size cdr3_aa cdr3_nt
TRBJ1-1 NA 13 TRBV19 NA CASTQGENTEAFF TGTGCCAGTACACAAGGGGAGAACACTGAAGCTTTCTTT
TRBJ1-2 NA 14 TRBV4-2 NA CASSQVSREDGYTF TGTGCCAGCAGCCAAGTCTCACGGGAGGATGGCTACACCTTC
TRBJ1-5 NA 14 TRBV9 few CASSEGIRNQPQHF TGTGCCAGCAGCGAGGGGATACGCAATCAGCCCCAGCATTTT
TRBJ1-2 NA 11 TRBV30 few CAGGGGGGYTF TGTGCCGGGGGGGGAGGTGGAGGCTACACCTTC
TRBJ2-3 NA 14 TRBV4-3 few CASSQDSSTDTQYF TGCGCCAGCAGCCAAGACAGTAGCACAGATACGCAGTATTTT
TRBJ2-3 NA 15 TRBV18 NA CASSPRGSNTDTQYF TGTGCCAGCTCACCTAGAGGGAGTAACACAGATACGCAGTATTTT
TRBJ2-2 NA 13 TRBV29-1 NA CSFLRGHTGELFF TGCAGCTTTCTCAGGGGTCACACCGGGGAGCTGTTTTTT
TRBJ2-3 NA 11 TRBV7-9 NA CATAAPDTQYF TGTGCCACCGCGGCCCCAGATACGCAGTATTTT
TRBJ1-5 TRBD1 17 TRBV4-2 few CASSQDGARTGNQPQHF TGTGCCAGCAGCCAAGATGGCGCTCGGACAGGGAATCAGCCCCAGCATTTT
TRBJ2-7 NA 13 TRBV5-4 few CASSPTTERMQYF TGTGCCAGCAGCCCGACGACAGAGCGCATGCAGTACTTC
TRBJ2-6 NA 13 TRBV7-9 few CASSRAGANVLTF TGTGCCAGCAGCCGTGCTGGGGCCAACGTCCTGACTTTC
TRBJ2-1 TRBD2 15 TRBV5-1 NA CASSFGGSSYNEQFF TGCGCCAGCAGCTTCGGCGGGAGTTCCTACAATGAGCAGTTCTTC
TRBJ2-5 TRBD1 17 TRBV9 NA CASSVDITTGVDETQYF TGTGCCAGCAGCGTAGACATAACGACAGGGGTCGACGAGACCCAGTACTTC
TRBJ2-1 TRBD1 16 TRBV11-2 NA CASSLAQGARRNEQFF TGTGCCAGCAGCTTAGCACAGGGGGCAAGAAGGAATGAGCAGTTCTTC
TRBJ2-7 TRBD2 14 TRBV28 NA CASRPRLAGYEQYF TGTGCCAGCAGGCCCCGGCTAGCGGGATACGAGCAGTACTTC
TRBJ1-1 NA 14 TRBV11-1 NA CASSNRVFDTEAFF TGTGCCAGCAGCAACAGGGTGTTTGACACTGAAGCTTTCTTT
TRBJ2-5 NA 12 TRBV30 NA CAWSVRGETQYF TGTGCCTGGAGTGTACGGGGTGAGACCCAGTACTTC
TRBJ2-6 NA 13 TRBV7-3 few CASRASGANVLTF TGTGCCAGCAGAGCGTCGGGGGCCAACGTCCTGACTTTC
TRBJ1-5 TRBD1 16 TRBV4-1 few CASSQDWTGLNQPQHF TGCGCCAGCAGCCAAGATTGGACAGGGCTCAATCAGCCCCAGCATTTT
TRBJ2-4 NA 15 TRBV5-5 few CASSYVTVSKNIQYF TGTGCCAGCAGCTATGTTACAGTGTCCAAAAACATTCAGTACTTC
TRBJ1-5 NA 13 TRBV6-1 NA CASSERESQPQHF TGTGCCAGCAGTGAAAGGGAGAGTCAGCCCCAGCATTTT
TRBJ2-5 TRBD1 14 TRBV5-1 few CASSRGQVQETQYF TGCGCCAGCAGCCGCGGACAGGTCCAAGAGACCCAGTACTTC
TRBJ2-1 NA 16 TRBV15 NA CATSRKLASLYNEQFF TGTGCCACCAGCAGGAAACTAGCCTCCTTATACAATGAGCAGTTCTTC